The clone carrying this T cell receptor (beta chain) occurred many times. The antigen remains unidentified. The record originates from a study of CD8+CD57+ T cells in acquired aplastic anemia. Using genomic DNA as the template, TCR beta VDJ and CDR3 profiling was carried out. From the reads, TCRdb called clonotypes with MiXCR, one entry per CDR3 protein. The profile shows 350,000 to 450,000 distinct CDR3 sequences, roughly 64% of them singletons. Study results and caveats: Twenty-nine shared CD8+ CDR3s appeared highly expressed within patients' immunodominant clones.

CDR3 length equals 12 residues. The V and J ends lost 4 bases and 5 bases respectively, with 5 bases between them. The germline gives CDR1 KGHDR, CDR2 SFDVKD. This chain uses TRBV24-1 with TRBJ1-5, with unresolved D. Sequencing was done on a sample of sorted CD4+, CD8+, or CD8+CD57+ T cells (not recorded which) from PBMCs. The clonotype originates from a human donor in good health, serving as a control. The CDR3 coding sequence is TGTGCCACCAGTGACGGCGATCAGCCCCAGCATTTT. Translation gives CATSDGDQPQHF.